This TCR beta chain was captured by sequencing in a study of T-cell reconstitution after alpha-beta-depleted transplantation in children. This clonotype was seen ten or more times. The germline CDR1 and CDR2 sequences are SGHTA and FQGNSA. The ends lost 5 bases at V and 4 bases at J; junction bases unmatched: 5. This CDR3 has 14 amino acids. Researchers prepared the TCRbeta library using unique molecular identifiers, the study reports. TCRdb re-derived calls from the PCR reads in MiXCR, one entry per CDR3 protein. The table has a few hundred thousand distinct CDR3 sequences, 7.5% to 10% seen once. The receptor was derived from a human donor who donated a stem cell graft to a child with SCID. The sequenced sample was PBMCs from the stem cell graft donor, obtained from the stem cell graft. The chain employs TRBV7-2 and TRBJ2-1, with 7 bases that match TRBD1. CDR3 DNA sequence: TGTGCCAGCAGCCCGACAGGGACGTACAATGAGCAGTTCTTC. Residues: CASSPTGTYNEQFF.